This T cell receptor (beta chain) was captured in a study of shared T cell receptors in the human thymus. Profiled with immunoSEQ multiplex PCR; TCRdb holds only in-frame clones, not every one. The sample has tens of thousands of clones, nearly 95% seen once. Germline lookup yields CDR1 SGHNT and CDR2 YENEEA. The V gene lost 5 bases and the J gene lost 6 bases, with 10 bases spanning the gap. The CDR3 length is 12 residues. The chain is built from TRBV11-3 and TRBJ2-5; D is unclear. Material: thymocytes. This receptor was obtained from a human donor. The DNA of the CDR3 is TGTGCCAGCAGCCCGGACCGGAAGACCCAGTACTTC. Translating it yields CASSPDRKTQYF.